These 20 T cell receptor beta chains were all obtained from the same sample, sequenced in a study of identifying expanded T cells in peripheral blood. Method: immunoSEQ multiplex PCR; TCRdb's copy keeps in-frame clones and lacks some. The top ten clones hold around 3.3% of a sample with nearly 60,000 clones, approximately 89% of them seen once. The sequenced material came from blood. These receptors came from a person aged 18 to 70 in good health.

This chain links TRBV4-2 with TRBJ2-5, with a weak D call TRBD2 (6 bases). Germline loops: CDR1 LGHNA, CDR2 YNFKEQ. V shed 1 base and J shed 5 bases, with 17 bases lying between them. The CDR3 covers 16 residues. The CDR3 loop is CASSQGAGLREETQYF. CDR3 bases: TGTGCCAGCAGCCAAGGGGCGGGGTTGAGGGAGGAGACCCAGTACTTC.

The CDR3 spells CASSLGTGVPYEQYF. The CDR3 DNA reads TGTGCCAGCAGTCTCGGGACAGGGGTCCCCTACGAGCAGTACTTC. The rearrangement uses TRBV28 and TRBJ2-5; 10 positions agree with TRBD1. The end of the DNA fits TRBJ2-7 better, so the J call may be wrong. The CDR3 spans 15 residues. Germline CDR1 MDHEN, CDR2 SYDVKM.

V is TRBV10-3 and J is TRBJ2-3, with TRBD1 as a possible D gene (7 bases). The CDR3 is 15 residues long. Germline-derived CDR1 and CDR2 are ENHRY and SYGVKD. Trimming left V 0 bases short and J 10 bases short, with 17 bases between. CDR3 in DNA: TGTGCCATCAGTGAGTCAGACGGGGGACAGCGGCCGCAGTATTTT. This sequence encodes CAISESDGGQRPQYF.

This chain uses TRBV5-1 with TRBJ2-3; D gene unclear. Germline values: CDR1 SGHRS, CDR2 YFSETQ. The CDR3 loop spans 11 amino acids. The germline V and J ends were trimmed by 4 bases and 6 bases, with 6 bases remaining between them. This CDR3 is CASSLRDTQYF. The CDR3 bases are TGCGCCAGCAGCCTGCGGGATACGCAGTATTTT.

V usage is TRBV10-3 and J usage is TRBJ2-7; 8 nucleotides align to TRBD2. The CDR3 totals 14 residues. The V and J ends lost 6 bases and 2 bases, in that order; junction bases with no gene match: 6. CDR1 ENHRY and CDR2 SYGVKD come from the germline V gene. CDR3 in DNA: TGTGCCATCAGGGGGAGCGGGGGTCCCTACGAGCAGTACTTC. Translation: CAIRGSGGPYEQYF.

The sample holds a few counts of this clone. The rearrangement joins TRBV11-3 to TRBJ2-1; the D call may be TRBD1 or TRBD2 (5 bases each). The CDR3 runs to 14 residues. Looked up from germline, CDR1 is SGHNT and CDR2 is YENEEA. V shed 4 bases and J shed 8 bases, with 15 bases lying between them. DNA of the CDR3: TGTGCCAGCAGCTCCGGGGCCAGGGATGATGAGCAGTTCTTC. Translation gives CASSSGARDDEQFF.

The gene calls are TRBV7-9 and TRBJ2-1, with 11 bases identical to TRBD2. Germline V CDR1 and CDR2: SEHNR, FQNEAQ (reference sequence). V lost 4 bases to trimming and J lost 7 bases; unmatched junction nucleotides: 9. The CDR3 totals 16 residues. CDR3 bases: TGTGCCAGCAGCTCAAGCGGGCTAGCGGGGGGAAATGAGCAGTTCTTC. It codes for CASSSSGLAGGNEQFF.

The rearrangement joins TRBV7-2 to TRBJ2-3; no reliable D call. Trimming cost V 4 bases and J 2 bases, with 10 bases left between them. The CDR3 is made up of 14 amino acids. Germline CDR1 reads SGHTA; CDR2 reads FQGNSA. The chain's CDR3 is CASSSRSNTDTQYF. In nucleotides, the CDR3 is TGTGCCAGCAGCTCAAGATCTAACACAGATACGCAGTATTTT. Drawing the rest from reference TRBV7-2 and TRBJ2-3, the complete variable domain is GAGVSQSPSNKVTEKGKDVELRCDPISGHTALYWYRQSLGQGLEFLIYFQGNSAPDKSGLPSDRFSAERTGGSVSTLTIQRTQQEDSAVYLCASSSRSNTDTQYFGPGTRLTVL.

The chain links TRBV5-1 to TRBJ1-5; TRBD1 matches at 9 bases. The CDR3 is made up of 14 amino acids. CDR1 SGHRS and CDR2 YFSETQ come from the germline V gene. V was clipped by 2 bases and J by 5 bases; unmatched bases: 2. The CDR3 protein is CASSFTGGDQPQHF. The CDR3 DNA sequence: TGCGCCAGCAGCTTTACAGGGGGCGATCAGCCCCAGCATTTT.

In nucleotides, the CDR3 is TGCAGCGTTCAGTCGGGGAGAGACATTCAGTACTTC. It is translated as CSVQSGRDIQYF. The J gene is TRBJ2-4, the V gene TRBV29-1; the D gene is possibly TRBD2 (5 bases). The CDR3 contains 12 residues. Trimming took off 5 bases at V and 8 bases at J, with 13 bases between the two ends. Germline lookup yields CDR1 SQVTM and CDR2 ANQGSEA.

V and J are TRBV5-1 and TRBJ2-1; TRBD2 is a possible D gene (5 bases). Germline values: CDR1 SGHRS, CDR2 YFSETQ. This CDR3 contains 14 residues. Trimming cost V 0 bases and J 7 bases, with 11 bases left between them. CDR3 nucleotides: TGCGCCAGCAGCTTGGGCGGGCGACGGAATGAGCAGTTCTTC. Its protein product is CASSLGGRRNEQFF.

This chain joins TRBV11-2 and TRBJ1-1; D is uncertain. Germline assignment: CDR1 SGHAT and CDR2 FQNNGV. With 1 base removed from V and 4 bases from J, the gap between germline ends came to 22 bases. CDR3 length: 18 amino acids. CDR3 sequence reads: CASSLGIVGLGISTEAFF. For the CDR3, the DNA is TGTGCCAGCAGCTTAGGTATAGTAGGGTTGGGGATATCCACTGAAGCTTTCTTT.

The V gene is TRBV7-2, the J gene TRBJ2-4; D is ambiguous. Germline V gene lookup returns CDR1 SGHTA and CDR2 FQGNSA. Trimming removed 5 bases from V and 3 bases from J, with 11 bases in between. The length of the CDR3 is 14 residues. The CDR3: CASSELNDKNIQYF. Written as DNA, the CDR3 is TGTGCCAGCAGCGAACTCAATGACAAAAACATTCAGTACTTC.

This chain links TRBV30 with TRBJ2-1, with a possible D match to TRBD1 (5 bases). Germline V gene sequence: CDR1 GTSNPN, CDR2 SVGIG (reference sequence). This CDR3 contains 13 residues. V shed 3 bases and J shed 5 bases, with 11 bases lying between them. CDR3: CAWSRAANNEQFF. The CDR3, as DNA: TGTGCCTGGAGCAGGGCGGCAAACAATGAGCAGTTCTTC. The full variable domain, in which reference TRBV30 and TRBJ2-1 provide the parts outside the CDR3, is SQTIHQWPATLVQPVGSPLSLECTVEGTSNPNLYWYRQAAGRGLQLLFYSVGIGQISSEVPQNLSASRPQDRQFILSSKKLLLSDSGFYLCAWSRAANNEQFFGPGTRLTVL.

This rearrangement joins TRBV13 to TRBJ2-2, with 8 bases aligning to TRBD2. Germline CDR1 and CDR2: PRHDT and FYEKMQ (reference sequence). V gave up 1 base and J gave up 5 bases; unmatched junction bases: 0. The CDR3 spans 14 residues. The CDR3 reads CASSLERGTGELFF. The CDR3 DNA is TGTGCCAGCAGCTTAGAGCGGGGGACCGGGGAGCTGTTTTTT.

V and J are TRBV11-2 and TRBJ2-7; no clear D gene. Germline CDR1 reads SGHAT; CDR2 reads FQNNGV. V lost 3 bases, J lost 5 bases, and 8 bases lay in between. This CDR3 region has 12 residues. CDR3 DNA: TGTGCCAGCAGCTTGGACCGGGACGAGCAGTACTTC. Its translation: CASSLDRDEQYF.

V is TRBV30 and J is TRBJ1-2; D is ambiguous. V was cut by 0 bases and J by 7 bases, with 12 bases left in between. The CDR3 loop spans 13 amino acids. Germline V gene data show CDR1 as GTSNPN and CDR2 as SVGIG (reference sequence). For the CDR3, the DNA is TGTGCCTGGAGTGTAGGTGGACGCAGTGGCTACACCTTC. Translated: CAWSVGGRSGYTF. Combining the CDR3 with reference TRBV30 and TRBJ1-2 gives the whole variable domain SQTIHQWPATLVQPVGSPLSLECTVEGTSNPNLYWYRQAAGRGLQLLFYSVGIGQISSEVPQNLSASRPQDRQFILSSKKLLLSDSGFYLCAWSVGGRSGYTFGSGTRLTVV.

The chain carries TRBV5-1 and TRBJ2-3, with a possible D match to TRBD2 (6 bases). Germline V lookup: CDR1 SGHRS, CDR2 YFSETQ. With 0 bases removed from V and 3 bases from J, the gap between germline ends came to 11 bases. This CDR3 spans 15 amino acids. Here the CDR3 reads CASSLGGLLTDTQYF. CDR3 bases: TGCGCCAGCAGCTTGGGTGGACTACTGACAGATACGCAGTATTTT.

The V gene is TRBV7-9, the J gene TRBJ1-1; D is undetermined. V lost 6 bases, J lost 1 base, and 3 bases lay in between. The CDR3 sequence is 11 residues long. Germline V gene sequence: CDR1 SEHNR, CDR2 FQNEAQ (reference sequence). The CDR3 is CASSQNTEAFF. In DNA form, the CDR3 reads TGTGCCAGCAGTCAGAACACTGAAGCTTTCTTT.

This clone was counted a single time. J is TRBJ2-7 and V is TRBV27, with no clear D. The V gene lost 8 bases and the J gene lost 1 base, with 6 bases spanning the gap. The CDR3 spans 11 residues. CDR1 is MNHEY, CDR2 SMNVEV, per germline (reference sequence). The CDR3 DNA follows: TGTGCCAGCGGCAGATCCTACGAGCAGTACTTC. This sequence encodes CASGRSYEQYF.